This TCR beta chain derives from a study of blood T cell repertoires in COVID-19. The wider study: T cells, B-cell-depleted T cells, or PBMCs provided the cDNA or gDNA that served as material.

The table came from immunoSEQ multiplex PCR; TCRdb's copy has only in-frame clones and leaves some out. The table lists approximately 300,000 clones, roughly 90% of them singletons. The study recruited people aged roughly 18 to 95 years across approximately 24 US areas. Recovery meant two consecutive negative NP/OP PCR tests, professional clearance, or resolved symptoms. Material: PBMCs or T cells enriched from blood (not recorded which). This receptor was taken from a woman aged 30 to 39 who had recovered from COVID-19.

CDR3 sequence reads: CASYWTPENTYEQYF. The CDR3 coding sequence is TGTGCCAGTTATTGGACACCCGAAAATACCTACGAGCAGTACTTC. The genes are TRBV27 and TRBJ2-7, with D possibly being TRBD1 (5 bases). Germline CDR1 is MNHEY and CDR2 is SMNVEV (reference sequence). Trimming removed 9 bases at V and 2 bases at J, with 20 bases between. This CDR3 contains 15 residues.